This T cell receptor (beta chain) stems from a study of blood T cell repertoires in COVID-19 (dated by TCRdb to the early 2020s). About the study as a whole: Collaborator samples came from the United States, Italy and Spain and covered acute and convalescent phases of COVID-19. The prospective study material was composed of cDNA or gDNA derived from T cells, B-cell-depleted T cells, or PBMCs. The dataset comprised deeply sampled blood TCRbeta repertoires from subjects exposed to, actively infected with, or recovered from COVID-19. A freely available public database, intended as a resource for researchers studying the immune response to SARS-CoV-2, is where the repertoires were released. Samples came from the ongoing ImmuneRACE study (first 160 participants) plus 1,254 subjects from 6 global collaborators. Sample metadata almost always included a de-identified subject ID, COVID-19 status, age in years and sex. Where HLA class I and class II types were available, the types were taken from metadata supplied by the sample provider, not from assay-based typing.

One collaborating source in Seattle enrolled patients during active infection and followed them longitudinally through the course of disease. Whole blood was collected in K2EDTA tubes by collaborating institutions according to the institutions' own protocols. For TCRbeta analysis, collaborator samples were shipped as frozen whole blood, as isolated PBMCs, or as DNA extracted from either sample type. Notes on this clone: It lacks a known antigen. Base qualities are not provided; no much larger clone lies one nucleotide away.

TCRbeta CDR3 regions were amplified from genomic DNA by means of the immunoSEQ Assay, a bias-controlled multiplex PCR. The authors processed their data as follows. The number of nucleated cells in each sample was estimated by amplification of reference gene primers within the assay. Sequence reads were collapsed and filtered to measure the absolute abundance of every unique TCRbeta CDR3 rearrangement. For each sample, productive Simpson clonality was calculated as the square root of Simpson's diversity index over productive rearrangements. TCRdb provides this immuneACCESS table in a form limited to in-frame rearrangements. Some clones are lacking; in checked studies, under half of them reflect an unresolved V gene, and why the rest are absent is not known. That table supplies the V and J calls and clone size; D and trimming were determined from the DNA. The sample includes 200,000 or so clones, with roughly 79% observed a single time. The top ten clonotypes cover around 12% of the sample.

What the work shows at the level of the full study, not this receptor alone: Clinical and demographic metadata were provided uncurated, with the amount varying by source and participant.

The sample consisted of peripheral blood. The sequence derives from an elderly woman with COVID-19, enrolled during active disease.

The CDR3 has the sequence CASSQESYNEQFF. The DNA sequence reads TGTGCCAGCAGCCAGGAGTCATACAATGAGCAGTTCTTC. The V gene is TRBV3-1 (or the pseudogene TRBV3-2) and the J gene is TRBJ2-1, with no confident D gene call. V gives up 3 bases and J gives up 4 bases, and the segment between their germline ends measures 7 bases. Spanning cysteine to phenylalanine, the CDR3 consists of 13 amino acids. Only CDR3 DNA is held: 39 bases, read in frame from base 1. The germline V gene (reference sequence) yields LGHDT for CDR1 and YNNKEL for CDR2.